This T cell receptor beta chain came from a study of T cell responses to AZD1222 COVID-19 vaccine. Study conclusions and caveats: Just a handful of AZD1222 recipients were seropositive at baseline. Spike as a whole was targeted by vaccine-associated CD4 TCRs, dominant at 160-218 and 743-854.

A remark on this clone: The target antigen is unknown.

With 4 bases removed from V and 1 base from J, the gap between germline ends came to 16 bases. The CDR3 runs to 15 residues. CDR1 GTSNPN and CDR2 SVGIG come from the germline V gene (reference sequence). Sequencing was performed with immunoSEQ multiplex PCR; in TCRdb, only in-frame clones are kept and a portion is missing. The table lists around 190,000 clones, approximately 94% of them singletons, with roughly 1.5% in the top ten. The chain is built from TRBV30 and TRBJ1-1, with TRBD1 as a possible D gene (5 bases). Sequences were derived from peripheral blood, sampled 28 days after the second AZD1222 dose. This TCR was recovered from an adult who received the AZD1222 COVID-19 vaccine. The CDR3 nucleotides read TGTGCCTGGACCCTCCCGGGGGGGAGGAACACTGAAGCTTTCTTT. Protein sequence: CAWTLPGGRNTEAFF.